The T cell receptor (beta chain) described here comes from a study of blood T cell repertoires in COVID-19. Turning to the study itself: PBMCs, B-cell-depleted T cells, or T cells provided the cDNA or gDNA that made up the material.

V shed 0 bases and J 10 bases; nucleotides not matched to a gene: 6. CDR1 is SGHNT and CDR2 is YYREEE in the germline V gene (reference sequence). This CDR3 region has 15 residues. Sequencing used immunoSEQ multiplex PCR; TCRdb keeps in-frame clones, though not all of them. Among some 300,000 clones, 86% were seen once, and the ten largest hold 13%. The sequenced sample consisted of peripheral blood. The rearrangement joins TRBV5-4 to TRBJ1-6; 8 nucleotides line up with TRBD1. The source is a woman in her sixties or seventies with COVID-19, enrolled during active disease. In nucleotides, the CDR3 is TGTGCCAGCAGCTTGGGGACAGGGCGTGAATCACCCCTCCACTTT. Translating it yields CASSLGTGRESPLHF.